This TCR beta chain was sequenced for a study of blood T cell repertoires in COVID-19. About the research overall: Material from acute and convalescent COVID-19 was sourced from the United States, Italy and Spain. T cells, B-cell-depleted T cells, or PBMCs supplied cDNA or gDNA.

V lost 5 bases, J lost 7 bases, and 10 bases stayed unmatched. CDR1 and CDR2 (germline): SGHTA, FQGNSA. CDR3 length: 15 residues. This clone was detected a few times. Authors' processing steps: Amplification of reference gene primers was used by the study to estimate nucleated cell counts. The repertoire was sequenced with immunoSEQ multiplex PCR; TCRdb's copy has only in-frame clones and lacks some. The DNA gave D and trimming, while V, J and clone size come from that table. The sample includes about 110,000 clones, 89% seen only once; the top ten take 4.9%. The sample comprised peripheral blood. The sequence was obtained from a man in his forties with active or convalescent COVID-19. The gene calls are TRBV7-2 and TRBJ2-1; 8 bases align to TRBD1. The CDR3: CASSANPYRGNEQFF. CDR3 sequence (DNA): TGTGCCAGCAGCGCAAACCCTTACAGGGGGAATGAGCAGTTCTTC.